This T cell receptor (beta chain) was documented in a study of T cell responses to AZD1222 COVID-19 vaccine. Trimming cost V 4 bases and J 2 bases, with 9 bases left between them. In germline, CDR1 is SGDLS, CDR2 YYNGEE. The CDR3 has 13 residues. Only one count was recorded for this clone. Using immunoSEQ multiplex PCR, the repertoire was profiled, and TCRdb retains in-frame clones only, with some absent. The sample contains roughly 180,000 clones, more than 80% of which appear only once. The source of this sequence is an adult in good health. Sample: peripheral blood, taken on day 0 of AZD1222 vaccination. V gene TRBV9 combines with J gene TRBJ1-2, with a weak D call TRBD1 (5 bases). The CDR3 region is CASSPGRNYGYTF. The CDR3 DNA reads TGTGCCAGCAGCCCGGGACGCAACTATGGCTACACCTTC.